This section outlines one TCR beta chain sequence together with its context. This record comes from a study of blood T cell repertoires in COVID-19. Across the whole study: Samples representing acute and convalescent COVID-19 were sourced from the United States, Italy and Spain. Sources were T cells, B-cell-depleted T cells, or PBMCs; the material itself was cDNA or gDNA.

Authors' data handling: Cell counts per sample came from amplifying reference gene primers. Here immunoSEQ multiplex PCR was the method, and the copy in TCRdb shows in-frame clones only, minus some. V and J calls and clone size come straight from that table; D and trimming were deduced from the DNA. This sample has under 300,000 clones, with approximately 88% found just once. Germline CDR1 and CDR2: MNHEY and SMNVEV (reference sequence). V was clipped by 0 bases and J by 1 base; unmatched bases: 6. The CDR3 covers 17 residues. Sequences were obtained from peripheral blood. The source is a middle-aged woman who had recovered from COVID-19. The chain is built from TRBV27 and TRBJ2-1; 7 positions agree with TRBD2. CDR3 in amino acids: CASSLSNLAGSYNEQFF. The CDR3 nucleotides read TGTGCCAGCAGTTTATCGAACTTAGCGGGTTCCTACAATGAGCAGTTCTTC.